This entry is about one TCR beta chain. Its antigen is currently unknown. This sample stems from a study of cytomegalovirus exposure and HLA in healthy donors. Study in general: The 120 validation repertoires, a later analysis reported, used the same platform as the roughly 650 repertoires from the first cohort.

Whole-study results and caveats: Researchers reported that a few CMV-associated chains were confirmed in vitro as CMV antigen-specific.

Germline CDR1 is ENHRY and CDR2 is SYGVKD. V lost 4 bases and J 3 bases, leaving 6 bases between the germline ends. The CDR3 runs 13 residues. Assay: immunoSEQ multiplex PCR; the TCRdb copy retains only in-frame clones and omits some. Of about 280,000 clones in the sample, 70% to 90% were seen once. The sample taken for sequencing was PBMCs. This sequence was found in a woman under 30 in good health and CMV-seronegative. The chain employs TRBV10-3 and TRBJ1-4; D ambiguous. The CDR3 is CAISGEPNEKLFF. The CDR3 nucleotides are TGTGCCATCAGTGGGGAGCCTAATGAAAAACTGTTTTTT.